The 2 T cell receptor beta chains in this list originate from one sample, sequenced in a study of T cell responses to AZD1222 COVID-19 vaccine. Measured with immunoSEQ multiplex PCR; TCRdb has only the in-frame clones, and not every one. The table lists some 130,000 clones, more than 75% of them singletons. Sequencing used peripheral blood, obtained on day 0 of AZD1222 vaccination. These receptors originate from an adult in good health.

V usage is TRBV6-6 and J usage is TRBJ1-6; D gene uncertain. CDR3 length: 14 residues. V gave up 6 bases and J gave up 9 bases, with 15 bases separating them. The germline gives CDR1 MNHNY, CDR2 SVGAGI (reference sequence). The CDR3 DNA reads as TGTGCCAGCAGCCTCGTCATGGATAGTTCACCCCTCCACTTT. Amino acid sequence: CASSLVMDSSPLHF.

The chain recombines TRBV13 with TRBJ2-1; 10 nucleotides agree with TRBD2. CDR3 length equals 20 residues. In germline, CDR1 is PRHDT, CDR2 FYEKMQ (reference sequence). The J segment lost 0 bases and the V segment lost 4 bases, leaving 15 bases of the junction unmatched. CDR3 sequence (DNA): TGTGCCAGCAGCTCATATGCCCGGACTAGCGGAAAGAGCTCCTACAATGAGCAGTTCTTC. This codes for CASSSYARTSGKSSYNEQFF.